This T cell receptor beta chain is from a study of cytomegalovirus exposure and HLA in healthy donors. About the research overall: Roughly 180 million T cells yielded 100 million or so unique TCR beta sequences in earlier analysis.

About this clone itself: Its antigen remains unknown.

Points from the study as a whole: The study put under 200 TCR beta chains on its list as cytomegalovirus-associated. In an earlier analysis, most TCR beta V segments were productive about 87% or about 30% of the time.

The CDR3 covers 12 residues. CDR1 SGHKS and CDR2 YYEKEE come from the germline V gene (reference sequence). V was pared by 4 bases and J by 9 bases, with 11 bases between. PCR amplification relied on 60 Vbeta primers (plus 13 Jbeta primers). This table comes from immunoSEQ multiplex PCR, and its TCRdb copy is limited to in-frame clones, with some not included. The repertoire holds more than 95,000 clones, about three quarters seen once, with 5.8% in the top ten. At collection, donors were nominally healthy, but unrecorded immune exposures were probable. The chain has TRBV5-5 and TRBJ1-5; D is possibly TRBD1 (5 bases). The sequenced material came from PBMCs. The source of this sequence is a man in his sixties in good health and CMV-seropositive. This CDR3 reads CASSPPGGPQHF. The DNA of the CDR3 is TGTGCCAGCAGCCCTCCGGGGGGGCCCCAGCATTTT.